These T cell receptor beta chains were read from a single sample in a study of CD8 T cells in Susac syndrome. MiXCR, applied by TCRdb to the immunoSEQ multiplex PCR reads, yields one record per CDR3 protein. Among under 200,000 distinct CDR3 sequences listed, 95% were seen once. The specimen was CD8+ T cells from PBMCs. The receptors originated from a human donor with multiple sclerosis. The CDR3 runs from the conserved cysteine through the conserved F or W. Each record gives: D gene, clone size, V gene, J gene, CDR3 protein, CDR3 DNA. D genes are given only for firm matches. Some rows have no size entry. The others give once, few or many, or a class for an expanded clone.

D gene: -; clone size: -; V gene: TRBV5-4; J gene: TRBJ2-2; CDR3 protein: CASSFGHIGELFF; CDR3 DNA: TGTGCCAGCAGCTTTGGACACATAGGGGAGCTGTTTTTT
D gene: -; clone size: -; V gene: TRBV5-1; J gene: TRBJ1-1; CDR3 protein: CASTPSHINTEAFF; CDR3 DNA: TGCGCCAGCACCCCGTCCCACATCAACACTGAAGCTTTCTTT
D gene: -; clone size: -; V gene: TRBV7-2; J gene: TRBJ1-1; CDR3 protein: CASSFLGRPPEAFF; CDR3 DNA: TGTGCCAGCAGCTTTCTGGGGAGGCCCCCCGAAGCTTTCTTT
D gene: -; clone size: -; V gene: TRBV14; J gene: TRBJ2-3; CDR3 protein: CASSLVQGDSTDTQYF; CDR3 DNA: TGTGCCAGCAGCCTCGTCCAGGGCGACAGCACAGATACGCAGTATTTT
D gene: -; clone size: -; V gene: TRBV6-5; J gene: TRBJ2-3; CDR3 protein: CASSYSAAPPLTDTQYF; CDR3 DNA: TGTGCCAGCAGTTACTCGGCGGCGCCTCCTCTCACAGATACGCAGTATTTT
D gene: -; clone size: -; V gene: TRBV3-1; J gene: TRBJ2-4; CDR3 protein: CASSQDWGDIQYF; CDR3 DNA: TGTGCCAGCAGCCAAGACTGGGGGGACATTCAGTACTTC
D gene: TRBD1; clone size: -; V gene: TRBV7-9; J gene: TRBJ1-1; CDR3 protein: CASSFGQVNTEAFF; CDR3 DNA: TGTGCCAGCAGCTTTGGACAGGTCAACACTGAAGCTTTCTTT
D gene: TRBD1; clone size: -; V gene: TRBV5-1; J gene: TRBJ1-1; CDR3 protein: CASSLGQGRQTEAFF; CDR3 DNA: TGCGCCAGCAGCTTGGGACAGGGGCGTCAGACTGAAGCTTTCTTT
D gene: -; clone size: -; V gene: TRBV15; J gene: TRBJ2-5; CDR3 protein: CATSSEGTPQETQYF; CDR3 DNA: TGTGCCACCAGCAGTGAGGGAACGCCTCAAGAGACCCAGTACTTC
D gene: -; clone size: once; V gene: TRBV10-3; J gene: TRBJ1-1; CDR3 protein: CAISSGLLNTEAFF; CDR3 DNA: TGTGCCATCAGTTCAGGGTTGCTGAACACTGAAGCTTTCTTT
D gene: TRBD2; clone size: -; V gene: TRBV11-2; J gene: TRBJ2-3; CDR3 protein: CASSPRRVAGDRLTDTQYF; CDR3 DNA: TGTGCCAGCAGCCCTCGGAGGGTCGCGGGGGACCGGCTCACAGATACGCAGTATTTT
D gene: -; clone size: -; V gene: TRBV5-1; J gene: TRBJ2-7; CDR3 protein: CASSKTPSSYEQYF; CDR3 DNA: TGCGCCAGCAGCAAGACACCGAGCTCCTACGAGCAGTACTTC
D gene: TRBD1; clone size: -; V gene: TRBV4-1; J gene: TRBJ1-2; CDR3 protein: CASSQVTGDGYTF; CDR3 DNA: TGCGCCAGCAGCCAAGTGACAGGGGATGGCTACACCTTC
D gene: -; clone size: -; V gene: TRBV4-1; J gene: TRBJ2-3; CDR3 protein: CASSQETDTQYF; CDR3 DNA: TGCGCCAGCAGCCAAGAGACAGATACGCAGTATTTT
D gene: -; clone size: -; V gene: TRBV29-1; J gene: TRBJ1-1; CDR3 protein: CSALSTEAFF; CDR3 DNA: TGCAGCGCCCTGAGCACTGAAGCTTTCTTT
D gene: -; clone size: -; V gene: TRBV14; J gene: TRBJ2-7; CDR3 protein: CASSSHLTSEQYF; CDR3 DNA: TGTGCCAGCAGCTCCCATCTGACTAGCGAGCAGTACTTC
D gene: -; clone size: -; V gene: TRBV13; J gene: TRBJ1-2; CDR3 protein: CASSLGEDYGYTF; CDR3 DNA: TGTGCCAGCAGCTTAGGCGAGGACTATGGCTACACCTTC
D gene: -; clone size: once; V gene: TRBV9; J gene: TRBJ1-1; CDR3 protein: CASSAVLRGTRGSFF; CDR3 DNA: TGTGCCAGCAGCGCTGTTCTACGCGGTACAAGGGGCTCTTTCTTT
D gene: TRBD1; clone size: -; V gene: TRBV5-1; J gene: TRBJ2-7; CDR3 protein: CASRRTGGYEQYF; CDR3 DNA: TGCGCCAGCAGGCGGACAGGGGGCTACGAGCAGTACTTC
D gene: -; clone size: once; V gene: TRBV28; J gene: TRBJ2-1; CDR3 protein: CASSLSVYNEQFF; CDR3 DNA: TGTGCCAGCAGTTTATCTGTCTACAATGAGCAGTTCTTC
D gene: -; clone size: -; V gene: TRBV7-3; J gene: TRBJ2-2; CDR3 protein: CASSSGLGASGELFF; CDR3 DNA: TGTGCCAGCAGCTCCGGCCTGGGGGCTTCCGGGGAGCTGTTTTTT
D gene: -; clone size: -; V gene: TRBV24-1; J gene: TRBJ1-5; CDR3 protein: CATSDLRVRAIPHPPQHF; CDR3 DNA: TGTGCCACCAGTGATTTGCGCGTCAGGGCTATCCCCCATCCGCCCCAGCATTTT
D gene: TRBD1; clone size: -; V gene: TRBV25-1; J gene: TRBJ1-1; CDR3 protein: CASRPTGEGTEAFF; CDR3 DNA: TGTGCCAGCAGACCGACAGGGGAGGGAACTGAAGCTTTCTTT
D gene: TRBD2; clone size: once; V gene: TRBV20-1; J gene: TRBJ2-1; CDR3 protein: CSARDPLAGYNEQFF; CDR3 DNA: TGCAGTGCTAGAGATCCACTAGCGGGCTACAATGAGCAGTTCTTC
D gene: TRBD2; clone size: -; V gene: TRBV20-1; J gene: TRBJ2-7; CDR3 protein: CSARTSGFSYEQYF; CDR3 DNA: TGCAGTGCTAGGACTAGCGGGTTCTCCTACGAGCAGTACTTC
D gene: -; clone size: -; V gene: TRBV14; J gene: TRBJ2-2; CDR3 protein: CASSPDTGNTGELFF; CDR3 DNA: TGTGCCAGCAGCCCAGACACGGGAAACACCGGGGAGCTGTTTTTT
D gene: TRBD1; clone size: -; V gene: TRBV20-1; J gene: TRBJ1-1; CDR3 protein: CSAIDRGISSGTEAFF; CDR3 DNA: TGCAGTGCTATCGACAGGGGGATTTCATCGGGCACTGAAGCTTTCTTT
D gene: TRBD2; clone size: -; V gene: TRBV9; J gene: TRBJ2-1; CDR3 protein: CASSYPASGSSYNEQFF; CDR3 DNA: TGTGCCAGCTCCTACCCGGCTAGCGGAAGCTCCTACAATGAGCAGTTCTTC
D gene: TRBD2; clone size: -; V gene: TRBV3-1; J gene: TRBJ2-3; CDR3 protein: CASSQVAGASTDTQYF; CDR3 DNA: TGTGCCAGCAGCCAGGTAGCGGGAGCCAGCACAGATACGCAGTATTTT
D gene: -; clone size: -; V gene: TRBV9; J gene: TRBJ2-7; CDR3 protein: CASSVTPDYEQYF; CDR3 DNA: TGTGCCAGCAGCGTAACCCCCGACTACGAGCAGTACTTC
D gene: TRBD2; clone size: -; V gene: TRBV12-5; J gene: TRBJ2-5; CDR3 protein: CASGTLPAGGGETQYF; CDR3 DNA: TGTGCTAGTGGTACCCTGCCAGCGGGAGGCGGGGAGACCCAGTACTTC
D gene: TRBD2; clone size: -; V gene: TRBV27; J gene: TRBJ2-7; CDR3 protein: CASSPPSGREKQYF; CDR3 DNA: TGTGCCAGCAGTCCGCCTAGCGGGAGAGAAAAGCAGTACTTC
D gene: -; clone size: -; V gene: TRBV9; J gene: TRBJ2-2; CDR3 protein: CASSDTNTGELFF; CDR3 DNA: TGTGCCAGCAGTGATACGAACACCGGGGAGCTGTTTTTT
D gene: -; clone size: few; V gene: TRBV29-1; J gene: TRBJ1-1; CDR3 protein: CSVDAGKAHTEAFF; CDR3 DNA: TGCAGCGTTGATGCAGGGAAGGCGCACACTGAAGCTTTCTTT
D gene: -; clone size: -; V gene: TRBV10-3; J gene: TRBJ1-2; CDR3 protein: CAISVAAAYGYTF; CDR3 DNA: TGTGCCATCAGTGTTGCTGCAGCCTATGGCTACACCTTC
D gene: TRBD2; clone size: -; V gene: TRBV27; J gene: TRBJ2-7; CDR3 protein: CASSLFGTSGSLEQYF; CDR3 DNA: TGTGCCAGCAGTTTATTCGGGACTAGCGGGAGTCTCGAGCAGTACTTC
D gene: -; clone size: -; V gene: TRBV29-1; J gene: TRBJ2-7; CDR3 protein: CSVGQGVSYEQYF; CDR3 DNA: TGCAGCGTTGGTCAGGGTGTCTCCTACGAGCAGTACTTC
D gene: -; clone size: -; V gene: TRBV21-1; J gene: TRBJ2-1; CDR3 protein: CASRDRDRCNEQFF; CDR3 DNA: TGTGCCAGCAGGGACAGGGATCGGTGCAATGAGCAGTTCTTC
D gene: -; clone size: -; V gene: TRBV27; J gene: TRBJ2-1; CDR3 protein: CASSLYLAPYNEQFF; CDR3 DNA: TGTGCCAGCAGCCTGTACCTAGCGCCCTACAATGAGCAGTTCTTC
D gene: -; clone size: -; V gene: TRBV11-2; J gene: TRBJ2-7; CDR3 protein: CASSSFPAPYEQYF; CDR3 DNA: TGTGCCAGCAGCTCCTTCCCTGCCCCCTACGAGCAGTACTTC
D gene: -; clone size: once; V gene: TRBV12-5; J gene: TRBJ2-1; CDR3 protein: CASGLVGSLLFF; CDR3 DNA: TGTGCTAGTGGTTTGGTGGGCTCCTTGTTGTTCTTC
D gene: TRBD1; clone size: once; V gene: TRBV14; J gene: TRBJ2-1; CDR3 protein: CASGRLGQGVNEQFF; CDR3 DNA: TGTGCCAGCGGGCGCCTGGGACAGGGGGTTAATGAGCAGTTCTTC
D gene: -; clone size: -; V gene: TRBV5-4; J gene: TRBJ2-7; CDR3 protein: CASSLNRAYSYEQYF; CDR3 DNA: TGTGCCAGCAGCTTGAACCGGGCCTACTCCTACGAGCAGTACTTC
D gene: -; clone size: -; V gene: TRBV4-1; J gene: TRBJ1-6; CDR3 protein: CASSQDSQRSPLHF; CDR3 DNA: TGCGCCAGCAGCCAGGACTCCCAGAGGTCACCCCTCCACTTT
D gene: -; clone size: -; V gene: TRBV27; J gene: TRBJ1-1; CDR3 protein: CASHRGREAFF; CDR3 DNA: TGTGCCAGCCACCGGGGCCGTGAAGCTTTCTTT
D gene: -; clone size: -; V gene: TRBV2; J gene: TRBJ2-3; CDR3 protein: CASRGRYTDTQYF; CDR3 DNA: TGTGCCAGCAGGGGCAGGTACACAGATACGCAGTATTTT
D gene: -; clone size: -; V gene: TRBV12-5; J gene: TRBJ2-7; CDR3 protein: CASGPTRYEQYF; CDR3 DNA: TGTGCTAGTGGTCCGACACGATACGAGCAGTACTTC
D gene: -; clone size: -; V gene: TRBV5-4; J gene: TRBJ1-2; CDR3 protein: CASSSGLYGYTF; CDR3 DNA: TGTGCCAGCAGCTCGGGTCTCTATGGCTACACCTTC
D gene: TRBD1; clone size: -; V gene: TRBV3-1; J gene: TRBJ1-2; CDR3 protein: CASSQDLDRAFVDGYTF; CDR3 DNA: TGTGCCAGCAGCCAAGATCTGGACAGGGCGTTTGTAGATGGCTACACCTTC
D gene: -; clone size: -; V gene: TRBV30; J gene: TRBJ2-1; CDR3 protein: CAWSVGAGINEQFF; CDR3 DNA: TGTGCCTGGAGTGTAGGGGCCGGGATCAATGAGCAGTTCTTC
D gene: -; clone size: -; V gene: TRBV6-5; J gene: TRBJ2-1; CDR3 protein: CASSWGASNEQFF; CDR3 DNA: TGTGCCAGCAGTTGGGGGGCGAGTAATGAGCAGTTCTTC
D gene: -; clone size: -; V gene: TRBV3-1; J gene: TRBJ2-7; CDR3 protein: CASSRGRQSVAYEQYF; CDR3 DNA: TGTGCCAGCAGCCGCGGTAGACAGTCGGTAGCGTACGAGCAGTACTTC